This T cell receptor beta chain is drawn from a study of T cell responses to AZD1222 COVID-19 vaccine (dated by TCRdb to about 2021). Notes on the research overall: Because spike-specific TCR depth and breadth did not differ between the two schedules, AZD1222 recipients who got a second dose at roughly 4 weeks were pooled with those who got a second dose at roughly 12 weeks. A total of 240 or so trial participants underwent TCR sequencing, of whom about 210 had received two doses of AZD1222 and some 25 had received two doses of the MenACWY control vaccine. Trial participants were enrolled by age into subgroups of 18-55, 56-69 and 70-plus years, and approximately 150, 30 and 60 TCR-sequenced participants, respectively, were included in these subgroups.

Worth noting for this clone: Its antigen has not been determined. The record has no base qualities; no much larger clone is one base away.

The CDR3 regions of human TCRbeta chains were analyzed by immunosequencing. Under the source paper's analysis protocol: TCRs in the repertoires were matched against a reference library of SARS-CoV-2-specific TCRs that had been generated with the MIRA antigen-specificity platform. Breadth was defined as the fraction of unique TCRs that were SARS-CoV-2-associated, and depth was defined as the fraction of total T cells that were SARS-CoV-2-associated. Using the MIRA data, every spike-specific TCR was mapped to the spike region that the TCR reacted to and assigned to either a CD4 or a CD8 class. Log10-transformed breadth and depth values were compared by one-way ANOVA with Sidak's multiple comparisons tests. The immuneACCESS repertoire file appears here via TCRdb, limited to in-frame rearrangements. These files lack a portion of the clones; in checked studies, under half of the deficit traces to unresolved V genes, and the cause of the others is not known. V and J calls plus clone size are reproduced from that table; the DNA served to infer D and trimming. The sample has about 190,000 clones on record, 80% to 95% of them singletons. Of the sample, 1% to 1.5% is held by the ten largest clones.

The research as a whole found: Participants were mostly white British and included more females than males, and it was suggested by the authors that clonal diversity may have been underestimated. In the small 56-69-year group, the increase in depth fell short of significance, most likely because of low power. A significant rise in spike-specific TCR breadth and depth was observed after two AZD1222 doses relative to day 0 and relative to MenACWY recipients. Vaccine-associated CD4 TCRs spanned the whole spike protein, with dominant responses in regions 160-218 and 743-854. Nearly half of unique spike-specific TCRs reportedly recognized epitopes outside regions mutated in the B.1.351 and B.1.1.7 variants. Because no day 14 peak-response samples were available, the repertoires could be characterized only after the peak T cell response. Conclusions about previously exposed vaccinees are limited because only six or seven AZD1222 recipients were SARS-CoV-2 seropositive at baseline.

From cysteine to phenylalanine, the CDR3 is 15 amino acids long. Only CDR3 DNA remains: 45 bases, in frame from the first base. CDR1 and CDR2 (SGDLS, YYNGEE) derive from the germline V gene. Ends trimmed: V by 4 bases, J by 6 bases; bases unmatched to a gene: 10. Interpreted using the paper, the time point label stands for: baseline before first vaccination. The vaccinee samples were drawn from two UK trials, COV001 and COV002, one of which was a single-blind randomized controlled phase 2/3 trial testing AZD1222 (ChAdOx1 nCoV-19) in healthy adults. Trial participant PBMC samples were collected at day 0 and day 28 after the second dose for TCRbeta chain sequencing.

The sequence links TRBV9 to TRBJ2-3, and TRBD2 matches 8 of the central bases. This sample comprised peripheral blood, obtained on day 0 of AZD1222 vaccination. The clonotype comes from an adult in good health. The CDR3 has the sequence CASSPGGGTRDTQYF. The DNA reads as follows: TGTGCCAGCAGCCCGGGGGGGGGCACCCGGGATACGCAGTATTTT.